Each of the 11 T cell receptor beta chains below was sequenced from the same sample in a study of long-term antiretroviral therapy in people with HIV. An immunoSEQ assay, version v3.0, was performed at survey level. TCRdb's table, derived via immunoSEQ multiplex PCR, lists solely in-frame clones and lacks some. The sample carries tens of thousands of clones, around 88% recorded once. The sample in question was unsorted PBMCs, obtained about 4.5 years after starting antiretroviral therapy. These receptors all stem from a young man with HIV.

J is TRBJ2-5 and V is TRBV19; tentative D call: TRBD1 (6 bases). The CDR3 is made up of 14 amino acids. Deletions cut 5 bases from V and 4 bases from J, with 14 bases between. Germline CDR1 LNHDA, CDR2 SQIVND (reference sequence). CDR3 nucleotides: TGTGCCAGTAGTCGAGCAGGGGCTGGAGAGACCCAGTACTTC. Translating gives CASSRAGAGETQYF.

CDR3 DNA sequence: TGTGCCAGCACCCCATTGGCCGGGACTGGAAACACCATATATTTT. This encodes CASTPLAGTGNTIYF. V gene TRBV6-6 combines with J gene TRBJ1-3, with no clear D. The germline gives CDR1 MNHNY, CDR2 SVGAGI (reference sequence). The CDR3 has 15 residues. Trimming removed 7 bases at V and 2 bases at J, with 15 bases between.

This rearrangement joins TRBV7-3 to TRBJ2-3; D is perhaps TRBD1 or TRBD2 (6 bases each). This CDR3 is built from 17 residues. V lost 2 bases, J lost 6 bases, and 21 bases lay in between. Germline V gene lookup returns CDR1 SGHTA and CDR2 FQGTGA. CDR3 sequence: CASSLSPPGGGPDTQYF. The CDR3 nucleotides read TGTGCCAGCAGCTTATCCCCCCCCGGAGGGGGGCCTGATACGCAGTATTTT.

The CDR3 sequence is CASSESSLTSEAFF. CDR3 nucleotide sequence: TGCGCCAGCAGTGAGTCCTCGCTTACCTCTGAAGCTTTCTTT. The chain joins TRBV10-2 to TRBJ1-1; D is uncertain. Trimming pared 0 bases from V and 6 bases from J, leaving 11 bases between. Germline CDR1 is WSHSY and CDR2 is SAAADI. There are 14 residues in the CDR3.

The chain recombines TRBV28 with TRBJ1-5; TRBD1 aligns across 8 bases. Germline V gene sequence: CDR1 MDHEN, CDR2 SYDVKM. This CDR3 is built from 14 residues. J gave up 0 bases and V 8 bases, and 3 bases lay outside the gene matches. The CDR3 loop reads CASDRGNSNQPQHF. The DNA for the CDR3 is TGTGCCAGCGACAGGGGAAATAGCAATCAGCCCCAGCATTTT.

J is TRBJ2-5 and V is TRBV4-1; TRBD2 agrees at 7 bases. The V segment lost 1 base and the J segment 4 bases; nucleotides outside the gene matches: 6. This CDR3 contains 15 residues. Germline CDR1 reads MGHRA; CDR2 reads YSYEKL. The CDR3 DNA is TGCGCCAGCAGCCAAGTTCGAGGGGAGGGAGAGACCCAGTACTTC. Its protein is CASSQVRGEGETQYF.

The chain links TRBV18 to TRBJ1-4; tentatively, D is TRBD1 (5 bases). The ends were cut back, 2 bases at V and 8 bases at J, with 6 bases in the middle. CDR3 size: 12 residues. CDR1 and CDR2 from the germline V gene are KGHSH and LQKENI. CDR3 sequence (DNA): TGTGCCAGCTCACCAGGGGCGGAAAAACTGTTTTTT. Its protein is CASSPGAEKLFF. The full variable domain, its missing parts supplied by reference TRBV18 and TRBJ1-4, is NAGVMQNPRHLVRRRGQEARLRCSPMKGHSHVYWYRQLPEEGLKFMVYLQKENIIDESGMPKERFSAEFPKEGPSILRIQQVVRGDSAAYFCASSPGAEKLFFGSGTQLSVL.

This chain uses TRBV19 with TRBJ1-1; D gene unclear. This CDR3 has 13 residues. The germline gives CDR1 LNHDA, CDR2 SQIVND (reference sequence). V shed 7 bases and J shed 2 bases, with 11 bases lying between them. This CDR3 is CASKALRNTEAFF. The CDR3 DNA reads as TGTGCCAGTAAAGCCCTGAGAAACACTGAAGCTTTCTTT.

The CDR3 spells CASSMLFGGRHTQYF. CDR3 bases: TGCGCCAGCAGCATGCTTTTTGGGGGTCGTCATACGCAGTATTTT. This rearrangement joins TRBV5-1 to TRBJ2-3; D may be TRBD1 or TRBD2 (5 bases each). Per the germline V gene, CDR1 is SGHRS and CDR2 is YFSETQ. V lost 4 bases and J lost 7, with 19 bases in between. This CDR3 contains 15 residues. The variable domain in full, completed from reference TRBV5-1 and TRBJ2-3, reads KAGVTQTPRYLIKTRGQQVTLSCSPISGHRSVSWYQQTPGQGLQFLFEYFSETQRNKGNFPGRFSGRQFSNSRSEMNVSTLELGDSALYLCASSMLFGGRHTQYFGPGTRLTVL.

V and J are TRBV11-2 and TRBJ2-3; 11 bases map to TRBD2. Trimming at V came to 3 bases and at J to 2 bases, leaving 4 bases not matched to a gene. The germline gives CDR1 SGHAT, CDR2 FQNNGV. The CDR3 is 16 residues long. CDR3 coding DNA: TGTGCCAGCAGCTTGAGACTAGCGGGATCCACAGATACGCAGTATTTT. Translated: CASSLRLAGSTDTQYF.

V usage is TRBV12-5 and J usage is TRBJ1-2, with D uncertain. CDR1 and CDR2 (germline): LGHNT, FRNRAP. The V gene lost 2 bases and the J gene lost 8 bases, with 6 bases spanning the gap. The CDR3 has 11 amino acids. The CDR3 bases are TGTGCTAGTGGTTTGCTCTGGGGCTACACCTTC. Protein: CASGLLWGYTF.